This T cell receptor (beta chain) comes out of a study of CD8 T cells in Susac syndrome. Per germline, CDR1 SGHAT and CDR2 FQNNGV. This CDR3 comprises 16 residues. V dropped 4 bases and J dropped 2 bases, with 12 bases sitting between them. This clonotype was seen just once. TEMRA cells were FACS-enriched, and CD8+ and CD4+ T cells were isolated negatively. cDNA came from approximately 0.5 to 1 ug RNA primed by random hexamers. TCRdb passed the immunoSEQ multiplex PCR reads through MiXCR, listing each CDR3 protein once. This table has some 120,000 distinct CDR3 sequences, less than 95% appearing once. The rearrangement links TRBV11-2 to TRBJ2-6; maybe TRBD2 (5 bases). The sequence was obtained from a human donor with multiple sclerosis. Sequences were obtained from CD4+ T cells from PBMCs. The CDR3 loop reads CASSSPRAAGANVLTF. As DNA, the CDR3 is TGTGCCAGCAGCTCGCCGCGGGCCGCTGGGGCCAACGTCCTGACTTTC.